The next 3 T cell receptor beta chains were all read from a single sample in a study of blood T cell repertoires in COVID-19. The protocol was immunoSEQ multiplex PCR, while the TCRdb copy is restricted to in-frame clones and leaves out a portion. The sample consists of 40,000 to 55,000 clones, more than 80% of them appearing once. Sequenced sample: peripheral blood. The receptors shown here come from a man in his 70s with active COVID-19.

J is TRBJ2-3 and V is TRBV3-1 (or the pseudogene TRBV3-2); no firm D call. V lost 0 bases to trimming and J lost 5 bases, with 6 bases between them. Germline CDR1 and CDR2: LGHDT and YNNKEL (reference sequence). The CDR3 runs 13 residues. The CDR3 coding sequence is TGTGCCAGCAGCCAAGATTACGGAGATACGCAGTATTTT. Translation gives CASSQDYGDTQYF.

The chain combines TRBV10-2 with TRBJ1-1, with TRBD1 identical over 8 bases. The J segment lost 0 bases and the V segment lost 6 bases, leaving 3 bases of the junction unmatched. Germline V lookup: CDR1 WSHSY, CDR2 SAAADI. The CDR3 consists of 14 residues. CDR3 coding DNA: TGCGCCAGCAGATACAGGGGGGTGAACACTGAAGCTTTCTTT. Residues: CASRYRGVNTEAFF.

This clone was observed a single time. V and J are TRBV3-1 (or the pseudogene TRBV3-2) and TRBJ2-5, with D possibly matching TRBD2 (5 bases). The germline V gene has CDR1 LGHDT and CDR2 YNNKEL (reference sequence). V shed 0 bases and J shed 7 bases, with 12 bases lying between them. This CDR3 comprises 14 residues. The CDR3 DNA reads as TGTGCCAGCAGCCAAGATGTCCCCGGAGGGACCCAGTACTTC. It is translated as CASSQDVPGGTQYF.